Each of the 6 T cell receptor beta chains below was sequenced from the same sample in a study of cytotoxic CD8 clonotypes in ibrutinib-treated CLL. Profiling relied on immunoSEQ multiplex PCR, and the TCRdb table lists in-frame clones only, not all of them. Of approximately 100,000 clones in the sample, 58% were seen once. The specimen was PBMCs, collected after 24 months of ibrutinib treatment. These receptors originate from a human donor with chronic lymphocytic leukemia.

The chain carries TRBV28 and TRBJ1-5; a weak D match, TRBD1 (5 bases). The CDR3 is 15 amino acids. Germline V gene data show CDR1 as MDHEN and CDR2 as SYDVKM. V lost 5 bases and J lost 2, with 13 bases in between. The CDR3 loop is CASSTRDQGNQPQHF. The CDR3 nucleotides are TGTGCCAGCAGTACTCGGGACCAGGGCAATCAGCCCCAGCATTTT. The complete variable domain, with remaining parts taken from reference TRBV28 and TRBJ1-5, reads DVKVTQSSRYLVKRTGEKVFLECVQDMDHENMFWYRQDPGLGLRLIYFSYDVKMKEKGDIPEGYSVSREKKERFSLILESASTNQTSMYLCASSTRDQGNQPQHFGDGTRLSIL.

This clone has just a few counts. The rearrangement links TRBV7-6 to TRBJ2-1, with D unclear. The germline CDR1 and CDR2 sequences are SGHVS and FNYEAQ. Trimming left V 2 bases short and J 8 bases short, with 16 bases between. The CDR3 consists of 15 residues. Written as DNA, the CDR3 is TGTGCCAGCAGCTTATTGGCACCGCCTCGGGATGAGCAGTTCTTC. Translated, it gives CASSLLAPPRDEQFF. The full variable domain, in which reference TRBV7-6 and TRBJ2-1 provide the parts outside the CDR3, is GAGVSQSPRYKVTKRGQDVALRCDPISGHVSLYWYRQALGQGPEFLTYFNYEAQQDKSGLPNDRFSAERPEGSISTLTIQRTEQRDSAMYRCASSLLAPPRDEQFFGPGTRLTVL.

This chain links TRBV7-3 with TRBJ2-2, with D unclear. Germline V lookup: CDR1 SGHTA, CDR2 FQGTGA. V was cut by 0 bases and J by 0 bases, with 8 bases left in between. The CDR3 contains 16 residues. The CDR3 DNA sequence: TGTGCCAGCAGCTTAACGGTGGGGACGAACACCGGGGAGCTGTTTTTT. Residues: CASSLTVGTNTGELFF.

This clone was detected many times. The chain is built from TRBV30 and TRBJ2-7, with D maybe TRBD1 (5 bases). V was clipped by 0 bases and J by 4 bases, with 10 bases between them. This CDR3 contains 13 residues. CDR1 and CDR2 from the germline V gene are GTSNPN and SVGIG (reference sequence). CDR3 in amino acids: CAWSVKQAYEQYF. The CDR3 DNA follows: TGTGCCTGGAGTGTTAAACAGGCTTACGAGCAGTACTTC.

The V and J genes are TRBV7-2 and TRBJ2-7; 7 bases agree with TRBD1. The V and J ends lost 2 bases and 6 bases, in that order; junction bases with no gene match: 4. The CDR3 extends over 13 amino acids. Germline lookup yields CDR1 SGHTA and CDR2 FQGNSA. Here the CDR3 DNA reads TGTGCCAGCAGCTTATCACAGGGGCCCGAGCAGTACTTC. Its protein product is CASSLSQGPEQYF.

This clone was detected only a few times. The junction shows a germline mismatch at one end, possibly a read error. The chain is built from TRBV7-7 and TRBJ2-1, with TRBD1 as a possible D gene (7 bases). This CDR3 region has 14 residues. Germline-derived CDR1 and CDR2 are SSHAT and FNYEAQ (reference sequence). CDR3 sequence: CASSRGTANNEQFF. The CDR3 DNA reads TGTGCTAGCAGCCGCGGGACAGCGAACAATGAGCAGTTCTTC.